The 7 T cell receptor beta chains below all came from one sample that was sequenced in a study of cytomegalovirus exposure and HLA in healthy donors. The PCR employed 60 Vbeta primers together with 13 Jbeta primers. The protocol was immunoSEQ multiplex PCR, while the TCRdb copy is restricted to in-frame clones and leaves out a portion. The repertoire has 150,000 to 200,000 clones, more than 75% of them found once; the top ten carry roughly 1.5%. Sequencing was done on a sample of PBMCs. All receptors derive from a woman aged 50 to 60 in good health and CMV-seronegative.

The V call is TRBV4-3, the J call TRBJ1-2; TRBD1 matches at 8 bases. The CDR3 extends over 15 amino acids. Germline CDR1 and CDR2: LGHNA and YSLEER. V lost 0 bases to trimming and J lost 6 bases; unmatched junction nucleotides: 6. The CDR3 region has the DNA TGCGCCAGCAGCCAAGACCTAGGGACAGGAGATGGCTACACCTTC. Translated, it gives CASSQDLGTGDGYTF.

This clone was recorded only once. The CDR3 here is CASSETGSGRKEQYF. The CDR3 nucleotides read TGTGCCAGCAGTGAAACCGGTAGCGGGAGAAAAGAGCAGTACTTC. This rearrangement joins TRBV25-1 to TRBJ2-7; 9 bases are a match to TRBD2. The CDR3 has 15 amino acids. Per germline, CDR1 MGHDK and CDR2 SYGVNS. V lost 2 bases, J lost 7 bases, and 9 bases stayed unmatched.

This clone was found once. V usage is TRBV7-2 and J usage is TRBJ2-4; perhaps TRBD2 as D (5 bases). Trimming pared 7 bases from V and 2 bases from J, leaving 15 bases between. The CDR3 runs 15 residues. Germline lookup yields CDR1 SGHTA and CDR2 FQGNSA. CDR3 amino acids: CASTGFDMTKNIQYF. The CDR3 nucleotides are TGTGCCAGCACGGGATTTGACATGACCAAAAACATTCAGTACTTC.

The chain combines TRBV11-3 with TRBJ1-1, with 7 bases identical to TRBD1. Germline-derived CDR1 and CDR2 are SGHNT and YENEEA. J lost 5 bases, V lost 1 base, and 7 bases had no gene match. CDR3 length: 15 amino acids. CDR3 DNA sequence: TGTGCCAGCAGCTTAGGTCAGGGGGTCGAGACTGAAGCTTTCTTT. This sequence encodes CASSLGQGVETEAFF. The whole variable domain, filled in from reference TRBV11-3 and TRBJ1-1, reads EAGVVQSPRYKIIEKKQPVAFWCNPISGHNTLYWYLQNLGQGPELLIRYENEEAVDDSQLPKDRFSAERLKGVDSTLKIQPAELGDSAVYLCASSLGQGVETEAFFGQGTRLTVV.

This chain joins TRBV28 and TRBJ1-2; no reliable D call. Germline CDR1 reads MDHEN; CDR2 reads SYDVKM. Between the trimmed V and J ends, which lost 3 bases and 4 bases, there was a span of 6 bases. CDR3 length equals 12 residues. For the CDR3, the DNA is TGTGCCAGCAGTTTGAGGCTCTATGGCTACACCTTC. It encodes CASSLRLYGYTF.

In its sample, this clone was seen once. This chain links TRBV2 with TRBJ2-5, with a possible D match to TRBD2 (5 bases). The CDR3 has 15 amino acids. Per germline, CDR1 SNHLY and CDR2 FYNNEI. Trimming removed 6 bases at V and 5 bases at J, with 19 bases between. In DNA, the CDR3 is TGTGCCAGCAGCCTCGTGCCGAGGGCTGGGGAGACCCAGTACTTC. Translating it yields CASSLVPRAGETQYF.

This clone was picked up a small number of times. The V gene is TRBV4-3, the J gene TRBJ2-7; 9 nucleotides align to TRBD1. CDR3 length equals 14 residues. The trim removed 4 bases at V and 6 bases at J, leaving 7 bases unmatched. Germline lookup yields CDR1 LGHNA and CDR2 YSLEER. CDR3 in amino acids: CASSLGTGLGEQYF. CDR3 coding DNA: TGCGCCAGCAGCCTAGGGACAGGGTTGGGCGAGCAGTACTTC.